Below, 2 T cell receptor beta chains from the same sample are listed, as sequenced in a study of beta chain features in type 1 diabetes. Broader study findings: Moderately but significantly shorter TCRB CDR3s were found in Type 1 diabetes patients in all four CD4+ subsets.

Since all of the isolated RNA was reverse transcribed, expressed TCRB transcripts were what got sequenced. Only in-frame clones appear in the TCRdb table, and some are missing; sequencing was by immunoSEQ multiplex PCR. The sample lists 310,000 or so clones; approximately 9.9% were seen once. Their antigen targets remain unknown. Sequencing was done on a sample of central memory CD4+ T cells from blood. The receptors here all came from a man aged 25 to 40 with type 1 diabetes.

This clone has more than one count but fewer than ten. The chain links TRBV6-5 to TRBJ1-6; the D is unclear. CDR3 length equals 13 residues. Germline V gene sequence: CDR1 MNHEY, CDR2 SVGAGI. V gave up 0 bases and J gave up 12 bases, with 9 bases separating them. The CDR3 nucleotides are TGTGCCAGCAGTTACTCAACGGACGGACCCCTCCACTTT. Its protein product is CASSYSTDGPLHF.

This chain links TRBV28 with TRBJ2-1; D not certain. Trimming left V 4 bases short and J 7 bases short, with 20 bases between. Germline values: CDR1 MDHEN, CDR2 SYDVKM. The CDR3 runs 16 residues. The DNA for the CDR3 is TGTGCCAGCAGTTCCCCCGGGCTTGTCGGGTCAAATGAGCAGTTCTTC. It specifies CASSSPGLVGSNEQFF.